Given below is one T cell receptor (beta chain) in context. Clones were sequenced by immunoSEQ multiplex PCR, and TCRdb holds only the in-frame ones, with some missing. This table holds about 140,000 clones, roughly 79% found once. This sample stems from a study of blood T cell repertoires in COVID-19. Turning to the study itself: PBMCs, B-cell-depleted T cells, or T cells provided the cDNA or gDNA that made up the material.

V dropped 5 bases and J dropped 1 base, with 11 bases sitting between them. Germline loops: CDR1 LNHDA, CDR2 SQIVND (reference sequence). The CDR3 contains 14 residues. This receptor was identified in a woman aged 55-70 years with active or convalescent COVID-19. Sequencing was performed on peripheral blood. The chain couples TRBV19 to TRBJ1-1; D not certain. CDR3 sequence reads: CASSAGSKNTEAFF. DNA of the CDR3: TGTGCCAGTAGTGCCGGGTCCAAGAACACTGAAGCTTTCTTT.